This T cell receptor (beta chain) is drawn from a study of a mutant IDH1 vaccine in newly diagnosed glioma. The germline CDR1 and CDR2 sequences are SSHAT and FNYEAQ (reference sequence). This CDR3 has 13 amino acids. After removal of 0 bases from V and 10 bases from J, the junction contained 4 bases not matched to a gene. Time point indicated: week 47, end of study. Vaccinated patients received 300 ug of mutant IDH1 20-mer peptide per dose, with topical imiquimod. In regard to this clone: Its antigen is currently unknown.

Using immunoSEQ multiplex PCR, the repertoire was profiled, and TCRdb retains in-frame clones only, with some absent. The sample yields about 23,000 clones, around 82% seen once. The sequence came from a man in his forties with glioma. This chain links TRBV7-7 with TRBJ2-3; 7 nucleotides line up with TRBD2. Sequenced material: PBMCs, taken from a glioma patient whose treatment included an IDH1 peptide vaccine. The CDR3 protein is CASSLAGTMAQYF. CDR3 nucleotides: TGTGCCAGCAGCTTAGCCGGGACTATGGCGCAGTATTTT.